Below, one T cell receptor (beta chain) is given with its context. This clonotype was counted ten times or more. This receptor's antigen is unknown. Within one base of it there is no much larger clone, and no base qualities were kept. TCRdb records Illumina HiSeq 2500 as the sequencer. Quantitative 5'-RACE with molecular barcodes was used to prepare TCR beta libraries. From the authors' description of their analysis: A new computational method based on a probabilistic model of VDJ rearrangement was used to identify disease-linked TCR variants. TCRdb applied fastp at Q25 and MiXCR to the public reads, then kept only in-frame beta chains. Under each unique CDR3 protein, matching rows form one entry showing the most common genes and DNA. The V and J calls follow TCRdb's processing rather than the paper's. This sample comprises approximately 520,000 distinct CDR3 sequences, about 5.4% of them detected only once. The ten top clones hold approximately 3.5% of the sample.

The CDR3 sequence holds 14 residues, the cysteine and phenylalanine included. The DNA shown is the 42-base CDR3, in frame from base 1. CDR1 and CDR2 (MNHNS, SASEGT) derive from the germline V gene. V gives up 3 bases and J gives up 4 bases, and the segment between their germline ends measures 10 bases. These data belong to a study of CD8 T cells in ankylosing spondylitis (dated by TCRdb to about 2017). Study-wide context: The study profiled T cell receptor beta repertoires in healthy donors and ankylosing spondylitis patients to find disease-linked TCR variants. Peripheral blood was sampled, and synovial fluid was also collected from ankylosing spondylitis patients. The full study cohort comprised around 23 ankylosing spondylitis patients and approximately 100 healthy donors. What the authors observed across the whole study: The disease-linked clones were reported to be significantly enriched in matched synovial fluid samples from ankylosing spondylitis patients. Some of the motif variants had been reported before in the synovial fluid and blood of reactive arthritis patients, a finding that suggests common disease-initiation mechanisms. Blood from ankylosing spondylitis patients appeared to be characterized by a TCR beta motif composed of about 8 highly homologous amino acid variants. The disease-linked clones showed a CD8+ phenotype and occurred at relatively low frequencies in peripheral blood.

The TCR comes from a male donor with ankylosing spondylitis. The specimen was blood, either unsorted or a sorted T cell fraction (not recorded which). The chain couples TRBV6-1 to TRBJ2-1, with a tentative D gene TRBD1 over 5 matching bases. Read as DNA, the sequence is TGTGCCAGCAGTGACAGGGCTTATTACAATGAGCAGTTCTTC. Translated, this gives CASSDRAYYNEQFF.